This TCR beta chain emerged from a study of immune heterogeneity within non-small cell lung tumors. Study at large: Tumors were classified as 4 squamous cell carcinomas, under 11 non-squamous carcinomas and 1 not otherwise specified. Findings of the study overall: For local T-cell clonality, the correlation with local tumor mutational burden was moderate but significant (R approximately 0.34). Identical dominant CDR3 beta clonotypes recurred across tumor sites within a patient, alongside site-unique high-frequency clones.

The CDR3 has 14 residues. From germline, CDR1 is SQVTM and CDR2 ANQGSEA. V was clipped by 0 bases and J by 2 bases, with 11 bases between them. In its sample, this clonotype is medium-sized. Antigen unknown. The starting template was genomic DNA from bulk tumor, 550 to 700 ng per sample. Multiple biopsies spaced far apart were taken from each primary tumor during surgery. The cohort was untreated, with newly diagnosed non-small cell lung cancer undergoing curative surgery. Individuals who provided samples were patients with newly diagnosed non-small cell lung cancer who were having surgery with curative intent. In a multiplex PCR, 32 V and 13 J primers amplified TCR beta CDR3. TCRdb processed the multiplex PCR reads anew with MiXCR; each CDR3 protein has one entry. The sample comprises 2,700 or so distinct CDR3 sequences, under 30% of which are singletons, and 32% rests with the top ten.

This TCR was recovered from a man aged 50 or older with non-small cell lung cancer. V usage is TRBV29-1 and J usage is TRBJ2-7; D remains ambiguous. Sequencing was done on a sample of lung tumor tissue. CDR3 nucleotides: TGCAGCGTTGAAGAGCCGGACGGAACCTACGAGCAGTACTTC. It translates to CSVEEPDGTYEQYF.